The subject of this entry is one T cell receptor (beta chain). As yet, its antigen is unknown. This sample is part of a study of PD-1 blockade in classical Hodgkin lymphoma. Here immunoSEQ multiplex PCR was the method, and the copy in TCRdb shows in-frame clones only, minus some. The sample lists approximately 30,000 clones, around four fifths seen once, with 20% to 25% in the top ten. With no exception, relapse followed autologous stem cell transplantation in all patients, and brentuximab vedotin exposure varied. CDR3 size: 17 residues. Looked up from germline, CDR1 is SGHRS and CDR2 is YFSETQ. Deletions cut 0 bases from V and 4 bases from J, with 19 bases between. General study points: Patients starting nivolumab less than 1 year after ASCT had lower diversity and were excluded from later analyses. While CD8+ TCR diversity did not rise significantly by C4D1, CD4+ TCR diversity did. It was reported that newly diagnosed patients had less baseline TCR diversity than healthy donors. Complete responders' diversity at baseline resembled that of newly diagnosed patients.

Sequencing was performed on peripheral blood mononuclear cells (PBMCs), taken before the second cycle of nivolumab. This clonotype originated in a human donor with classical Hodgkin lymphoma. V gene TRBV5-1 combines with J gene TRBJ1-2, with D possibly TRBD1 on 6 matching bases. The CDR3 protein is CASSLEGVKNTAYGYTF. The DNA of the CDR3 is TGCGCCAGCAGCTTGGAGGGGGTCAAAAATACAGCCTATGGCTACACCTTC.